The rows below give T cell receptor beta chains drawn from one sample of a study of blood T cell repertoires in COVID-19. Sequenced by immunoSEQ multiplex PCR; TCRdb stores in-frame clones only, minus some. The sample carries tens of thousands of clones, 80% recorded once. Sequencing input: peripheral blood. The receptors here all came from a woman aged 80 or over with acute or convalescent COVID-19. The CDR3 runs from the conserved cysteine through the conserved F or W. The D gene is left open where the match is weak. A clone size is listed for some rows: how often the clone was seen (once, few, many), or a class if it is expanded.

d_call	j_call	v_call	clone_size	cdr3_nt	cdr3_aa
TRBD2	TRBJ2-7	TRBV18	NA	TGTGCCAGCTCAACAACTAGCGGAGCCGTCTATGGGCAGTACTTC	CASSTTSGAVYGQYF
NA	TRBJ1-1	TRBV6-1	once	TGTGCCAGCAGTGAATGGGCAGTGTCTGGGGCTTTCTTT	CASSEWAVSGAFF
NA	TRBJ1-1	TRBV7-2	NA	TGTGCCAGCAGCTTAGGTCTTCTAAGGGGCGCGTGGAGAACTGAAGCTTTCTTT	CASSLGLLRGAWRTEAFF
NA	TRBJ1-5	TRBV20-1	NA	TGCAGTGCCAGTCGAGGGGGGGTTGGCAATCAGCCCCAGCATTTT	CSASRGGVGNQPQHF
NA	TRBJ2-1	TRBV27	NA	TGTGCCAGCAGACCTGAGGGGGTCCTCACTAAGAATGAGCAGTTCTTC	CASRPEGVLTKNEQFF
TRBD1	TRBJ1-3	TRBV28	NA	TGTGCCAGCAGTTTACGGACAGGGGGGTCGTATGGAAACACCATATATTTT	CASSLRTGGSYGNTIYF
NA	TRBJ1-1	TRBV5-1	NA	TGCGCCAGCAGCCCTTTGGTGGGGGGGAGCACTGAAGCTTTCTTT	CASSPLVGGSTEAFF
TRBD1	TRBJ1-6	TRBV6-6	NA	TGTGCCAGCAGTTACCCAGGACAGGCGGATTCACCCCTCCACTTT	CASSYPGQADSPLHF
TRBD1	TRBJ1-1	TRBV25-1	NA	TGTGCCAGCAGTGCCTACAGGGGGAGCACTGAAGCTTTCTTT	CASSAYRGSTEAFF
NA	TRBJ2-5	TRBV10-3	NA	TGTGCCATCGGAGGGACTGAAGAGACCCAGTACTTC	CAIGGTEETQYF
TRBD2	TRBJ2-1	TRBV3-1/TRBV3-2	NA	TGTGCCAGCAGCCCAAGGTGGCGGGAGGTCTACAATGAGCAGTTCTTC	CASSPRWREVYNEQFF
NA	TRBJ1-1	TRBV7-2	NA	TGTGCCAGCAGCTTAGAGAGGGTCGTCACTGAAGCTTTCTTT	CASSLERVVTEAFF
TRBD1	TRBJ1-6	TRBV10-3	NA	TGTGCCATCAAACGGACAGGTGATGAATCACCCCTCCACTTT	CAIKRTGDESPLHF
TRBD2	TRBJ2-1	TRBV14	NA	TGTGCCAGCAGATCCGAGACTAGCGGGAGTTTGAATGAGCAGTTCTTC	CASRSETSGSLNEQFF
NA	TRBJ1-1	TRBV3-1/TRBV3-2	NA	TGTGCCAGCAGCCCATGGGGGGAGAGGAACACTGAAGCTTTCTTT	CASSPWGERNTEAFF
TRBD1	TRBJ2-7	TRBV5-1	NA	TGCGCCAGCAGCTTGGTGTCAGGGGGTAGCTCCTACGAGCAGTACTTC	CASSLVSGGSSYEQYF
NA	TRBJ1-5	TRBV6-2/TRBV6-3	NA	TGTGCCAGCAGTTACGGGGACACCGGTTCCTTCCAGCCCCAGCATTTT	CASSYGDTGSFQPQHF
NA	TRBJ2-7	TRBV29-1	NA	TGCAGCGTTGAAACGAGCTCCTACGAGCAGTACTTC	CSVETSSYEQYF
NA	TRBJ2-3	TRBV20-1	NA	TGCAGTGCTCGGACTGGCGATACGCAGTATTTT	CSARTGDTQYF
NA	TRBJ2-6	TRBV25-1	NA	TGTGCCAGCAGTGAATTTATCGGCTCTGGGGCCAACGTCCTGACTTTC	CASSEFIGSGANVLTF
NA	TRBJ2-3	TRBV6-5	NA	TGTGCCAGCAGAGATCAGTACCCAGATACGCAGTATTTT	CASRDQYPDTQYF
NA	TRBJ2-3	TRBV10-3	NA	TGTGCCATCAGCCAGGACACAACAGATACGCAGTATTTT	CAISQDTTDTQYF
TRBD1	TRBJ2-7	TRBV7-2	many	TGTGCCAGCAGCTCATACGGCAGGGGGAACTACTACGAGCAGTACTTC	CASSSYGRGNYYEQYF
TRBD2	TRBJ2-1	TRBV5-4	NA	TGTGCCAGCAAGCTAAGCGGGATATTCAATGAGCAGTTCTTC	CASKLSGIFNEQFF
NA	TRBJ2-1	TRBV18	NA	TGTGCCAGCTCAACTGCGGGGTCTGAGCAGTTCTTC	CASSTAGSEQFF
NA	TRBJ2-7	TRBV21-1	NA	TGTGCCAGCAGCAAAGGGGGGCCTTATCGTCGGTACTTC	CASSKGGPYRRYF
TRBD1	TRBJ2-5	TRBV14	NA	TGTGCCAGCAGCCGCAGGACAGGCTTCCAAGAGACCCAGTACTTC	CASSRRTGFQETQYF
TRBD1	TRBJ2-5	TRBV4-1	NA	TGCGCCAGCAGCCGCACAATCTCCCGGGACAGGGAAGAGACCCAGTACTTC	CASSRTISRDREETQYF
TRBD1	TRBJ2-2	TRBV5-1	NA	TGCGCCAGCAGCAGGAGGACAGGACCGAACACCGGGGAGCTGTTTTTT	CASSRRTGPNTGELFF
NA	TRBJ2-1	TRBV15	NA	TGTGCCACCAGCAGAGGGGAGAGCTCCTACAATGAGCAGTTCTTC	CATSRGESSYNEQFF
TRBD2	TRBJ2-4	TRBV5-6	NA	TGTGCCAGCAGCGAGCCCGGGACTAGCGGGGCCCAGGGGATTCAGTACTTC	CASSEPGTSGAQGIQYF
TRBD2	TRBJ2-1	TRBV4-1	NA	TGCGCCAGCAGCCAAGCCCCTACTAGCGGGGGGGCGGGTGAGCAGTTCTTC	CASSQAPTSGGAGEQFF
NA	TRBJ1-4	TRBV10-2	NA	TGCGCCAGCAGTGATGGGCATAATGAAAAACTGTTTTTT	CASSDGHNEKLFF
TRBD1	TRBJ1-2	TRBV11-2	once	TGTGCCAGCATCGGGACAGGCTATGGCTACACCTTC	CASIGTGYGYTF
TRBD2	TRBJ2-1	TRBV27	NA	TGTGCCAGCAGTTCGGGACTAGCGGTTAATGAGCAGTTCTTC	CASSSGLAVNEQFF
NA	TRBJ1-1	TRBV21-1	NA	TGTGCCACCCAGGGGGGGAACACTGAAGCTTTCTTT	CATQGGNTEAFF
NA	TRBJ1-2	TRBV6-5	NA	TGTGCCAGCAGTTACTCTACGGGCTATGGCTACACCTTC	CASSYSTGYGYTF
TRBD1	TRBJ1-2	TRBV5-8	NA	TGTGCCAGCAGCCCGGGACAGACTTATGGCTACACCTTC	CASSPGQTYGYTF
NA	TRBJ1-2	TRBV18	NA	TGTGCCAGCTCACCACGTAGGGAGGATGGCTACACCTTC	CASSPRREDGYTF
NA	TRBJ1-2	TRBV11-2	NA	TGTGCCAGCAGCAATGAGGGTGTCTATGGCTACACCTTC	CASSNEGVYGYTF
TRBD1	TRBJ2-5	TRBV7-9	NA	TGTGCCAGCAGGCTTGGGACAGGGTTAGAGACCCAGTACTTC	CASRLGTGLETQYF
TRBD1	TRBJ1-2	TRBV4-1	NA	TGCGCCAGCAGCCTAGATAAAGGGACAGGGTCGGGCTACACCTTC	CASSLDKGTGSGYTF
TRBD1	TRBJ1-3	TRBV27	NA	TGTGCCAGCAGTTTATGGTTCCGACAGGGGATGGGGGGAAACACCATATATTTT	CASSLWFRQGMGGNTIYF
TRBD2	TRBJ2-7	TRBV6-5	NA	TGTGCCAGCAGTTACATTCAAGGGACTAGAAGACGGGAGCAGTACTTC	CASSYIQGTRRREQYF
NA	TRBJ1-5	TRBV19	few	TGTGCCAGTAGTGCGACAGGTAGTAGCAATCAGCCCCAGCATTTT	CASSATGSSNQPQHF
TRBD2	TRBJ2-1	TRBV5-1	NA	TGCGCCAGCAGCTATTCGTCGGGGGGACTAGTTTATGAGCAGTTCTTC	CASSYSSGGLVYEQFF
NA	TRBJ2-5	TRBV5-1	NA	TGCGCCAGCAGCTCCCTCCAAGAGACCCAGTACTTC	CASSSLQETQYF
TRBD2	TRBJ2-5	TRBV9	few	TGTGCCAGCAGCGTAGAGGGACTAGGGGGAGAGACCCAGTACTTC	CASSVEGLGGETQYF
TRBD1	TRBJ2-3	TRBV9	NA	TGTGCCAGCAGCCTCAGGGACAGGGGCACAGATACGCAGTATTTT	CASSLRDRGTDTQYF